The clone carrying this T cell receptor (beta chain) is labeled as medium-sized (0.01 to 0.1%). Antigen specificity is unknown. This sample stems from a study of cytomegalovirus exposure and HLA in healthy donors. The CDR3 is 16 residues long. V lost 2 bases to trimming and J lost 5 bases; unmatched junction nucleotides: 9. From germline, CDR1 is SGHTA and CDR2 FQGTGA. The PCR was carried out with 60 Vbeta primers and 13 Jbeta primers. In the source study's methods: Counted up in a later analysis, unique TCR beta chains came to some 75 million, with around 10 million shared. Measured with immunoSEQ multiplex PCR; TCRdb has only the in-frame clones, and not every one. V and J calls and clone size come straight from that table; D and trimming were deduced from the DNA. The sample includes more than 85,000 clones, over 75% of them seen just once. Findings and caveats of the study: A later analysis found common viral pathogens apparently linked to several of the most significant clusters. The authors judged a highly shared variant cluster likely a sequencing artifact. A missense DCLRE1C variant was associated with V- and J-gene trimming of TCR beta chains in a later analysis, and an independent cohort replicated the association.

The specimen sequenced was PBMCs. The receptor was isolated from a man aged 30 to 39 in good health and CMV-seropositive. V is TRBV7-3 and J is TRBJ2-1, with 7 bases matching TRBD2. CDR3 sequence: CASSLWGGSGDNEQFF. The CDR3 coding sequence is TGTGCCAGCAGCTTATGGGGGGGTTCGGGAGACAATGAGCAGTTCTTC.